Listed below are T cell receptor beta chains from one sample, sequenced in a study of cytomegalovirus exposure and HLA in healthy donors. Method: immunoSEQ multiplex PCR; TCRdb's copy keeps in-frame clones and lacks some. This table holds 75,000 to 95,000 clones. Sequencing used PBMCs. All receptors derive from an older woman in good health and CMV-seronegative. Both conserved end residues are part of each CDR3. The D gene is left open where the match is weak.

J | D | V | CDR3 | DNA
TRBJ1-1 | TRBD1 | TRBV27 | CASSLEGTGRRAFF | TGTGCCAGCAGTTTAGAGGGGACAGGGAGAAGGGCTTTCTTT
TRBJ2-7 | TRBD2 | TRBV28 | CASSPRTSGLREQYF | TGTGCCAGCAGTCCGCGCACTAGCGGCCTGCGAGAGCAGTACTTC
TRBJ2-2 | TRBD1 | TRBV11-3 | CASSIGTGGHGELFF | TGTGCCAGCAGCATTGGGACAGGGGGGCACGGGGAGCTGTTTTTT
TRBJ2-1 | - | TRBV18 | CASSPPKRSGNEQFF | TGTGCCAGCTCACCACCTAAAAGGAGCGGCAATGAGCAGTTCTTC
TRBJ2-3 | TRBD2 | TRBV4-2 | CASSQNLESGNQADTQYF | TGTGCCAGCAGCCAAAACCTCGAGAGCGGGAACCAGGCAGATACGCAGTATTTT
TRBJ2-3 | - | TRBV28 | CASSYLPSGTDTQYF | TGTGCCAGCAGCTACCTTCCCTCAGGGACAGATACGCAGTATTTT
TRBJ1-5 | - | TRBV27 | CASSLLPSGGGNQPQHF | TGTGCCAGCAGTTTATTACCGTCTGGAGGGGGCAATCAGCCCCAGCATTTT
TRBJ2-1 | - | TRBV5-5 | CASIGFSDEQFF | TGTGCCAGCATAGGTTTCAGCGATGAGCAGTTCTTC
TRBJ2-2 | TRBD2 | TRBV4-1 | CASSQAGLVTGELFF | TGCGCCAGCAGCCAAGCGGGACTAGTGACCGGGGAGCTGTTTTTT
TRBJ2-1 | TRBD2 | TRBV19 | CASERAGVDNEQFF | TGTGCGTCGGAGCGAGCGGGAGTTGATAATGAGCAGTTCTTC
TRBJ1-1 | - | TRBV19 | CASKQVGHNSPNTEAFF | TGTGCCAGTAAACAAGTTGGACACAATTCCCCGAACACTGAAGCTTTCTTT
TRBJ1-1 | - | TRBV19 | CASTQTGGGKAFF | TGTGCCAGTACACAGACGGGTGGAGGAAAAGCTTTCTTT
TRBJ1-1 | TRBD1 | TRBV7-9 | CASSSQGDTEAFF | TGTGCCAGCAGCTCACAGGGGGACACTGAAGCTTTCTTT
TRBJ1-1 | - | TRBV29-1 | CSVNSAHRNTEAFF | TGCAGCGTAAACTCTGCCCATCGGAACACTGAAGCTTTCTTT
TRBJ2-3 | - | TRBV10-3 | CAISDVVSEYTDTQYF | TGTGCCATCAGTGATGTGGTTAGCGAGTACACAGATACGCAGTATTTT
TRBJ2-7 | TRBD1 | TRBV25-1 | CASSSVTGAHEQYF | TGTGCCAGCAGCTCCGTGACAGGGGCCCACGAGCAGTACTTC
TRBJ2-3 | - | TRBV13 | CASSLRIWTDTQYF | TGTGCCAGCAGCTTGAGGATCTGGACAGATACGCAGTATTTT
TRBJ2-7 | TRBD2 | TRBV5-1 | CASSLAGTSSEQYF | TGCGCCAGCAGCTTGGCCGGGACTAGTAGCGAGCAGTACTTC
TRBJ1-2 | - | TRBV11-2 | CASSLEIGGYTF | TGTGCCAGCAGCTTAGAGATCGGGGGCTACACCTTC
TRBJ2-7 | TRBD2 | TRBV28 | CASSQPGGLARILTYEQYF | TGTGCCAGCAGTCAACCGGGCGGACTAGCTAGGATTTTAACCTACGAGCAGTACTTC
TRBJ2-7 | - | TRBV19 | CASSTRTVSYEQYF | TGTGCCAGTAGTACAAGGACAGTAAGCTACGAGCAGTACTTC
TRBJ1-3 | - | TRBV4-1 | CASSQDTGTGNTIYF | TGCGCCAGCAGCCAAGACACGGGGACTGGAAACACCATATATTTT
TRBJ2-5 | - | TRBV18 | CASSPDGSLEETQYF | TGTGCCAGCTCACCGGACGGGAGTCTGGAAGAGACCCAGTACTTC
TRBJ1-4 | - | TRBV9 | CASSVGRQPNEKLFF | TGTGCCAGCAGCGTAGGAAGACAGCCTAATGAAAAACTGTTTTTT
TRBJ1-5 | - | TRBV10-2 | CASSDGGPGLYSNQPQHF | TGCGCCAGCAGTGATGGCGGGCCGGGACTCTATAGCAATCAGCCCCAGCATTTT
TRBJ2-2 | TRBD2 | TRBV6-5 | CASKVNGRATGELFF | TGTGCCAGCAAGGTTAACGGGAGGGCCACCGGGGAGCTGTTTTTT
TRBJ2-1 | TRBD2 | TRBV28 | CASSPPTSNGEQFF | TGTGCCAGCAGTCCCCCGACTAGCAACGGTGAGCAGTTCTTC
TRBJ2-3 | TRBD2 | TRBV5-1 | CASSPAASGRFTDTQYF | TGCGCCAGCAGCCCGGCGGCTAGCGGGAGGTTCACAGATACGCAGTATTTT
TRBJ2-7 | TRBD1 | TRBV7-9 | CASSSTGVEQYF | TGTGCCAGCAGCTCAACAGGGGTCGAGCAGTACTTC
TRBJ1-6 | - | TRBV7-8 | CASSLGQLTSPLHF | TGTGCCAGCAGCTTAGGGCAATTAACTTCACCCCTCCACTTT
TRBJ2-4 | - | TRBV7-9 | CAVERGSIQYF | TGTGCCGTAGAGAGGGGGAGCATTCAGTACTTC
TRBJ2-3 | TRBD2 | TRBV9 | CASAREGLDTQYF | TGTGCCAGCGCCCGGGAGGGCCTCGATACGCAGTATTTT
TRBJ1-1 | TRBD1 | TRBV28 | CASSLPHLVGTVNTEAFF | TGTGCCAGCAGTTTACCTCATTTGGTAGGGACAGTGAACACTGAAGCTTTCTTT
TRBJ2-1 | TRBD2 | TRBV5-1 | CASSRRAGEGNEQFF | TGCGCCAGCAGCCGGCGAGCGGGAGAGGGGAATGAGCAGTTCTTC
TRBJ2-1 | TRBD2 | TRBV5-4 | CASSLGSGSHNEQFF | TGTGCCAGCAGCTTGGGAAGCGGGAGCCACAATGAGCAGTTCTTC
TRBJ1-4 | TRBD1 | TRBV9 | CASTGGSEKLFF | TGTGCCAGCACAGGGGGCAGTGAAAAACTGTTTTTT
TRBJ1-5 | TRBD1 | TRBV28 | CASSSQGGNQPQHF | TGTGCCAGCAGTTCACAGGGGGGGAATCAGCCCCAGCATTTT
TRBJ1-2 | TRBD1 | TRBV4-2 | CASSRIGGQGRSYTF | TGTGCCAGCAGCCGAATAGGAGGACAGGGTAGGAGCTACACCTTC
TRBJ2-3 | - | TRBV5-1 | CASREGASSGTDTQYF | TGCGCCAGCAGGGAGGGGGCCTCAAGTGGCACAGATACGCAGTATTTT
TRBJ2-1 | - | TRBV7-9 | CASSLLEAPNEQFF | TGTGCCAGCAGCTTATTAGAGGCTCCAAATGAGCAGTTCTTC
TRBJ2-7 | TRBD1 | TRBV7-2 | CASSGGQGAYEQYF | TGTGCCAGCAGCGGCGGACAGGGGGCCTACGAGCAGTACTTC
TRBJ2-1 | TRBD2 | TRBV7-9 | CASRLTSGNFNEQFF | TGTGCCAGCAGATTGACTAGCGGGAATTTCAATGAGCAGTTCTTC
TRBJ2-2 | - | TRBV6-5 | CATQGYTGELFF | TGTGCCACCCAGGGGTACACCGGGGAGCTGTTTTTT
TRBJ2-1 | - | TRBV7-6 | CASSWASDGQVDEQFF | TGTGCCAGCAGCTGGGCCTCAGACGGCCAGGTGGATGAGCAGTTCTTC